This T cell receptor (beta chain) was sequenced in a study of beta chain features in type 1 diabetes. Study-wide points: Patients with type 1 diabetes showed fewer VDJ junction insertions and more deletions.

A few counts support this clone. Its antigen is currently unknown. All of the sorted populations showed purity greater than 98%. Germline assignment: CDR1 SGHTA and CDR2 FQGNSA. The CDR3 totals 14 residues. Losses at the gene ends were 5 bases for V and 12 bases for J; bases not matched to a gene: 7. Reverse transcribing all isolated RNA meant expressed TCRB transcripts were sequenced. Sequencing used immunoSEQ multiplex PCR; TCRdb keeps in-frame clones, though not all of them. Here the sample spans 250,000 to 350,000 clones, roughly 15% being singletons. What was sequenced was central memory CD4+ T cells from blood. This clonotype was sampled from a young man in good health. The rearrangement joins TRBV7-2 to TRBJ1-6, with 10 bases that match TRBD1. The CDR3: CASSLADRGQPLHF. As DNA, the CDR3 is TGTGCCAGCAGCCTGGCCGACAGGGGGCAACCCCTCCACTTT. Full variable domain (rest looked up from reference TRBV7-2 and TRBJ1-6): GAGVSQSPSNKVTEKGKDVELRCDPISGHTALYWYRQSLGQGLEFLIYFQGNSAPDKSGLPSDRFSAERTGGSVSTLTIQRTQQEDSAVYLCASSLADRGQPLHFGNGTRLTVT.